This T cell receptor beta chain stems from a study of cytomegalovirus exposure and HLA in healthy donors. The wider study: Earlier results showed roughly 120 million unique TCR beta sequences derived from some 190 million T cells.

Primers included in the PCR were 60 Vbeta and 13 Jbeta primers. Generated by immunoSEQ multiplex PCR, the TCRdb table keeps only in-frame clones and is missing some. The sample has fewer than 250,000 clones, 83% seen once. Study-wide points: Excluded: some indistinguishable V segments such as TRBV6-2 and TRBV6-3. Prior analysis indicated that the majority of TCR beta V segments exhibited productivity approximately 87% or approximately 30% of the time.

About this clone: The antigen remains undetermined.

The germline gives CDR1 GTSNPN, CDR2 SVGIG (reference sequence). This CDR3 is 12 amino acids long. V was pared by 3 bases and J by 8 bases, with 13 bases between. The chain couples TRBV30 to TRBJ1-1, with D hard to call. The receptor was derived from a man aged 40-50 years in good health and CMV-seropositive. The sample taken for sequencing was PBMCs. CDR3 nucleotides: TGTGCCTGGAGGCGGGGTACGGGGGAAGCTTTCTTT. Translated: CAWRRGTGEAFF.